This TCR beta chain emerged from a study of Graves' ophthalmopathy and Graves' hyperthyroidism. For the study at large: Specimen type is peripheral blood, obtained at initial diagnosis before any treatment.

Moderate-to-severe activity, CAS at least 3, NOSPECS at least 4 and duration under 3 months characterized donors with ophthalmopathy. The starting material, more than 8 ml of fresh peripheral blood, provided the PBMCs. The germline V gene encodes CDR1 MDHEN and CDR2 SYDVKM. The ends were cut back, 6 bases at V and 0 bases at J, with 9 bases in the middle. There are 13 residues in the CDR3. General study findings and limits: Ophthalmopathy was separated from stable hyperthyroidism by a 13-signature model with 85% to 90% sensitivity and 75% to 83% specificity.

Amplification of TCR beta CDR3 regions used RNA transcripts. Second-round multiplex PCR came after first-round RT-PCR with HTBI primers. TCRdb itself ran the multiplex PCR reads through MiXCR, one entry per CDR3 protein. The table includes 170,000 or so distinct CDR3 sequences, more than 30% detected once. In the case of this clonotype: Its antigen is unidentified.

The receptor comes from a woman in her forties with Graves' ophthalmopathy. The chain uses TRBV28 and TRBJ2-7; D remains ambiguous. The sequenced sample consisted of peripheral blood. The CDR3 coding sequence is TGTGCCAGCAGCAGGTTCTACTCCTACGAGCAGTACTTC. Residues: CASSRFYSYEQYF.